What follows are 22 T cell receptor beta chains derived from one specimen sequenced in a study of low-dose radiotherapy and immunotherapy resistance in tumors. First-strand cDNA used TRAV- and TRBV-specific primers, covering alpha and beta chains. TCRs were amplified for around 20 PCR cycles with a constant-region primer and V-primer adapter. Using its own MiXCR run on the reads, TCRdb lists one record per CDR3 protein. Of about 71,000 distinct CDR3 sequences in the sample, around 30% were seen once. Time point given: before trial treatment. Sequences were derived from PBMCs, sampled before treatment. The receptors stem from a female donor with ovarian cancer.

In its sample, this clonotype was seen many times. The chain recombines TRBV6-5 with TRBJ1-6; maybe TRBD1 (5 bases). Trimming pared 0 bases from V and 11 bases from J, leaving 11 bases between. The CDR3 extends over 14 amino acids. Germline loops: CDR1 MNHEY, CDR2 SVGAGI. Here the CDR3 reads CASSYSGDRAPLHF. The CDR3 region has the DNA TGTGCCAGCAGTTACTCAGGAGACAGAGCACCCCTCCACTTT.

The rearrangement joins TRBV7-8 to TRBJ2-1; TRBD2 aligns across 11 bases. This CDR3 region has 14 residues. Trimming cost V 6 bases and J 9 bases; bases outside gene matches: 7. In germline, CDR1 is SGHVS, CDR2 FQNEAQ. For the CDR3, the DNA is TGTGCCAGCAGTCAGGGGGGACTAGCGGCTGAGCAGTTCTTC. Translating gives CASSQGGLAAEQFF.

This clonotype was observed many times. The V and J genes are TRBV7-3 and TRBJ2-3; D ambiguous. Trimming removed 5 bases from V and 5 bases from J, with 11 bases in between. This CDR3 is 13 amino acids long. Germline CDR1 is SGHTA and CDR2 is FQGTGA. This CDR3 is CASSPAARDTQYF. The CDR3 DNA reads TGTGCCAGCAGCCCAGCCGCGCGAGATACGCAGTATTTT. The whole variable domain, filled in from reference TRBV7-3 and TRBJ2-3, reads GAGVSQTPSNKVTEKGKYVELRCDPISGHTALYWYRQSLGQGPEFLIYFQGTGAADDSGLPNDRFFAVRPEGSVSTLKIQRTERGDSAVYLCASSPAARDTQYFGPGTRLTVL.

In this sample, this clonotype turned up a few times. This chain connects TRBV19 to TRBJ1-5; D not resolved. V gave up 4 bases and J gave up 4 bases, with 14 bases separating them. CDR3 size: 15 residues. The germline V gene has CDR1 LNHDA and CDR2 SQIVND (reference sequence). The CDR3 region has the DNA TGTGCCAGTAGTACCCCCCCGGCGGGTAATCAGCCCCAGCATTTT. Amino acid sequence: CASSTPPAGNQPQHF. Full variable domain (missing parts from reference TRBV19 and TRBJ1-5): DGGITQSPKYLFRKEGQNVTLSCEQNLNHDAMYWYRQDPGQGLRLIYYSQIVNDFQKGDIAEGYSVSREKKESFPLTVTSAQKNPTAFYLCASSTPPAGNQPQHFGDGTRLSIL.

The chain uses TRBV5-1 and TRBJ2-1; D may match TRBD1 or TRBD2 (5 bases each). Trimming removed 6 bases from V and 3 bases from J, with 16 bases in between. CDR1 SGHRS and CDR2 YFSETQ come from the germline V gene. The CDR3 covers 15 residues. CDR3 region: CASNVRDPFYNEQFF. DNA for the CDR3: TGCGCCAGCAACGTCAGGGACCCTTTCTACAATGAGCAGTTCTTC.

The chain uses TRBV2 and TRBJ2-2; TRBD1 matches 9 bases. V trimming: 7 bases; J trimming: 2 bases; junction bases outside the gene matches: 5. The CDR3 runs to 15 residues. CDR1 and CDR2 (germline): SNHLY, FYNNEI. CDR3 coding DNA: TGTGCCAGCACTGGGGACAGGGTTAACACCGGGGAGCTGTTTTTT. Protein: CASTGDRVNTGELFF.

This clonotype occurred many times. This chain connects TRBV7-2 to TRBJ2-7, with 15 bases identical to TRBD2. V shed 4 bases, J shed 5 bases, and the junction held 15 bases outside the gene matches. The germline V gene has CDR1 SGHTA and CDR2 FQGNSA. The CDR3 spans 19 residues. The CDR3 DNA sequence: TGTGCCAGCAGCTCCGTCCCGGGACTAGCGGGAGGCGCTAAAAACGAGCAGTACTTC. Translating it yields CASSSVPGLAGGAKNEQYF.

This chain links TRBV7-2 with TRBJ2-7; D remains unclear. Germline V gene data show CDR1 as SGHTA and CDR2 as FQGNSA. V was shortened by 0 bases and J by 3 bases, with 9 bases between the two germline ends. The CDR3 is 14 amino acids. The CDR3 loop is CASSLAVTDYEQYF. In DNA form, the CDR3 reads TGTGCCAGCAGCTTAGCGGTCACAGACTACGAGCAGTACTTC.

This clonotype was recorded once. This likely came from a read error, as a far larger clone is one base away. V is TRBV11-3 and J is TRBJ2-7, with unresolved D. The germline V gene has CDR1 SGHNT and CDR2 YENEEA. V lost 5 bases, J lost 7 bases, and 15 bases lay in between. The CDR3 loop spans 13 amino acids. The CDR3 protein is CASSLRNYGEQYF. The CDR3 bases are TGTGCCAGCAGCCTTCGGAATTACGGTGAGCAGTACTTC.

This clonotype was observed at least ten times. CDR3 sequence: CASSLGPGYVETQYF. CDR3 nucleotides: TGTGCCAGCAGCTTGGGACCGGGTTATGTAGAGACCCAGTACTTC. The rearrangement links TRBV7-2 to TRBJ2-5; either TRBD1 or TRBD2 may supply D (5 bases each). Per the germline V gene, CDR1 is SGHTA and CDR2 is FQGNSA. This CDR3 contains 15 residues. Trimming took 3 bases from V and 4 from J, leaving 15 bases between them.

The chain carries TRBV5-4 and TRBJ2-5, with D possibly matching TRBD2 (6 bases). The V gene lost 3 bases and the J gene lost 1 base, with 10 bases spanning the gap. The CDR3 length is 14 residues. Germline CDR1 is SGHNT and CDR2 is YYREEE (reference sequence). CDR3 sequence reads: CASSSSSAQETQYF. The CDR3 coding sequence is TGTGCCAGCAGCTCCTCTAGCGCCCAAGAGACCCAGTACTTC.

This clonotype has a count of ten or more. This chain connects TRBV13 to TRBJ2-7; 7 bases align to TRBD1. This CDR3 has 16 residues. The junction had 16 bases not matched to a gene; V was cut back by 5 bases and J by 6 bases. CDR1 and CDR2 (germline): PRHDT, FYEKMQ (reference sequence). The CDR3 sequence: CASSPSPKYRGVEQYF. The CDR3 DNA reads TGTGCCAGCAGCCCAAGCCCGAAATACAGGGGAGTCGAGCAGTACTTC. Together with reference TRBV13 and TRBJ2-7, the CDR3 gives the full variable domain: AAGVIQSPRHLIKEKRETATLKCYPIPRHDTVYWYQQGPGQDPQFLISFYEKMQSDKGSIPDRFSAQQFSDYHSELNMSSLELGDSALYFCASSPSPKYRGVEQYFGPGTRLTVT.

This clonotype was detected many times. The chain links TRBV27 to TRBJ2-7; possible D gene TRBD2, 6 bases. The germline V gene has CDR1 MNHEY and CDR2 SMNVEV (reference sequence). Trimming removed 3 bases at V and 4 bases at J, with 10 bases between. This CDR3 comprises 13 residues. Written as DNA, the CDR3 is TGTGCCAGCAGTTTGTTTAGCGGATACGAGCAGTACTTC. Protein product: CASSLFSGYEQYF.

Here the CDR3 DNA reads TGTGCCAGCAGTGACGGACTAGCGGGAGGGGGCATTCAGTACTTC. Protein product: CASSDGLAGGGIQYF. The V and J genes are TRBV6-2 or TRBV6-3 and TRBJ2-4, with 15 bases that match TRBD2. The CDR3 consists of 15 residues. V shed 5 bases, J shed 9 bases, and the junction held 5 bases outside the gene matches. Germline lookup yields CDR1 MNHEY and CDR2 SVGEGT.

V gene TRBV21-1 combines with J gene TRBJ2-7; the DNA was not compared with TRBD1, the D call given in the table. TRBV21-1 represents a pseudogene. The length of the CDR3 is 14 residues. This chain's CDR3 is CASNLLAGAYEQYF. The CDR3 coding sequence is TGTGCCAGCAACCTGTTGGCAGGGGCTTACGAGCAGTACTTC.

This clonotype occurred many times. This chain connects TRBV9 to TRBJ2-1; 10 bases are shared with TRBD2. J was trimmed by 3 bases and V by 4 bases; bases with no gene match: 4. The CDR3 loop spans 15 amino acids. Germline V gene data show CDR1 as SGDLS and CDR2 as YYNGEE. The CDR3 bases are TGTGCCAGCAGCTACGGACTAGCGGACTACAATGAGCAGTTCTTC. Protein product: CASSYGLADYNEQFF.

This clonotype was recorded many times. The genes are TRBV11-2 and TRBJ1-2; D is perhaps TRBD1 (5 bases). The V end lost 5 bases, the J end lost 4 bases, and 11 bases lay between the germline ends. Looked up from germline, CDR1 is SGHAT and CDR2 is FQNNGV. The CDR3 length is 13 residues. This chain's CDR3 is CASSPGGVYGYTF. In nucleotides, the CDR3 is TGTGCCAGCAGCCCTGGGGGGGTCTATGGCTACACCTTC.

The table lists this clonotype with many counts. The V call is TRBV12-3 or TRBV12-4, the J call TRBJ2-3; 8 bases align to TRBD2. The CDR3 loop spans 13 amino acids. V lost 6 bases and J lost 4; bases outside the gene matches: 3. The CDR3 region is CASSLTSADTQYF. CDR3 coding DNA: TGTGCCAGCAGCTTGACTAGCGCAGATACGCAGTATTTT.

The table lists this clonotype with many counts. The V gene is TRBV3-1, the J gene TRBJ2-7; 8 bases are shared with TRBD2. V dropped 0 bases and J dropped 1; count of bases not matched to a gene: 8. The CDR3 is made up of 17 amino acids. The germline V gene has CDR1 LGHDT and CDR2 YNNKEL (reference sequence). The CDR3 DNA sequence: TGTGCCAGCAGCCAAGAGACTAGCGAGAAAGCTTCCTACGAGCAGTACTTC. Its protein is CASSQETSEKASYEQYF.

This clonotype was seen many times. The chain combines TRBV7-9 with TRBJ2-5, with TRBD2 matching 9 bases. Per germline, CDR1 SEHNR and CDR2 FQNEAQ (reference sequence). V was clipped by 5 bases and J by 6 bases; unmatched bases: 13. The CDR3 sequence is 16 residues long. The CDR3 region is CASSLPGAGGPKTQYF. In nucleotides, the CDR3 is TGTGCCAGCAGCCTCCCGGGGGCGGGGGGGCCGAAGACCCAGTACTTC.

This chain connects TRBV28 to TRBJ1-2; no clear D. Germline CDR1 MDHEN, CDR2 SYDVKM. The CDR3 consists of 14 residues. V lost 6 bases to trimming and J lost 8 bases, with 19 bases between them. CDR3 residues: CASRISAGSGGYTF. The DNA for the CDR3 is TGTGCCAGCAGAATCTCTGCTGGGTCCGGGGGCTACACCTTC.

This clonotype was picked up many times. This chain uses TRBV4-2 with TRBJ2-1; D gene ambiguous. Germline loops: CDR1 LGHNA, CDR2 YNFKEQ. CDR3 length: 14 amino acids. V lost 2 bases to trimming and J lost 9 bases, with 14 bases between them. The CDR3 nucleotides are TGTGCCAGCAGCCAACCCACGACGGGCTTTGAGCAGTTCTTC. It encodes CASSQPTTGFEQFF.